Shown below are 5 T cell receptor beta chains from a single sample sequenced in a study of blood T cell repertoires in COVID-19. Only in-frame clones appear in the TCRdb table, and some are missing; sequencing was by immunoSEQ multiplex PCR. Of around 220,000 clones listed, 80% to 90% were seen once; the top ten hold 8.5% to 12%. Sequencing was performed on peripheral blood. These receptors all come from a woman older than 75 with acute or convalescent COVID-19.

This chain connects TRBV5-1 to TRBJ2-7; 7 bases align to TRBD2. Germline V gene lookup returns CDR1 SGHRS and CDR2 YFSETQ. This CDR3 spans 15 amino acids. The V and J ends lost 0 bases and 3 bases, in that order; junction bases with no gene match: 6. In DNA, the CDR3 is TGCGCCAGCAGCTTGGAACCGACTAGCAGCTACGAGCAGTACTTC. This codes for CASSLEPTSSYEQYF.

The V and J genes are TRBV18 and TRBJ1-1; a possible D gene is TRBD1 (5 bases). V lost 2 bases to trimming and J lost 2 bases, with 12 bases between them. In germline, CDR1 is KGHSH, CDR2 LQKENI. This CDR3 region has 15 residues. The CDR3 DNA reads TGTGCCAGCTCACCATCACGGGGGGACAACACTGAAGCTTTCTTT. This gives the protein CASSPSRGDNTEAFF.

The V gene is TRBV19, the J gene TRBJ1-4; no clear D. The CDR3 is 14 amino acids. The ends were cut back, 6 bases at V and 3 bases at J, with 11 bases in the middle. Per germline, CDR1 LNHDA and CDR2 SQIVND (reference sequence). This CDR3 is CASSEESANEKLFF. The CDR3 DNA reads TGTGCCAGTAGCGAAGAGTCGGCTAATGAAAAACTGTTTTTT.

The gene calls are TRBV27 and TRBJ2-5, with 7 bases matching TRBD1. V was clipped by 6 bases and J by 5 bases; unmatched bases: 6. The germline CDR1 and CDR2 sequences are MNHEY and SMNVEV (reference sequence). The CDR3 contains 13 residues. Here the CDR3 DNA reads TGTGCCAGCAGGAAAGGGGGCGTTGAGACCCAGTACTTC. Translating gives CASRKGGVETQYF.

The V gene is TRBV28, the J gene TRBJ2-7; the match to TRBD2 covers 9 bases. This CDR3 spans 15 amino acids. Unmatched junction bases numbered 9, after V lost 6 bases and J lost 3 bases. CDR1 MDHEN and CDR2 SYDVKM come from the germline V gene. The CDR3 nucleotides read TGTGCCAGCAGAGGGAGCGGGAGGATTGGCTACGAGCAGTACTTC. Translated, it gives CASRGSGRIGYEQYF.